This T cell receptor beta chain is drawn from a study of T cell responses to AZD1222 COVID-19 vaccine. Study-level points and caveats: Spike-specific TCR breadth and depth both grew after two AZD1222 doses.

About this clone itself: Its specificity is not known.

Measured with immunoSEQ multiplex PCR; TCRdb has only the in-frame clones, and not every one. The table records 60,000 to 100,000 clones, just over 90% of them present only once. This clonotype was obtained from an adult in good health. This sample comprised peripheral blood, obtained on day 0 of MenACWY control vaccination.

In DNA, the CDR3 is TGTGCCAGCAGTTTCTCTTCGGATACGCAGTATTTT. The encoded protein is CASSFSSDTQYF. This chain joins TRBV6-2 or TRBV6-3 and TRBJ2-3; the D is unclear. Germline V lookup: CDR1 MNHEY, CDR2 SVGEGT. V dropped 4 bases and J dropped 6 bases, with 8 bases sitting between them. CDR3 length: 12 residues.